These 23 T cell receptor beta chains share one sample of origin, sequenced in a study of blood T cells in healthy people across ages. Alongside a J-beta primer mix, a sample-barcoded 5' primer served in a second PCR lasting about 7 to 12 cycles. TCRdb re-called the 5' RACE reads with MiXCR, one entry per CDR3 protein. In the table there are approximately 1,000,000 distinct CDR3 sequences, roughly 45% of which are singletons. Source material: blood. The source of these receptors is a woman aged 55-70 years in good health.

This clonotype was detected a few times. V gene TRBV27 combines with J gene TRBJ2-5; D tentatively reads TRBD1 or TRBD2 (6 bases each). Trimming stripped 2 bases from V and 4 bases from J, with 11 bases between. The CDR3 loop spans 14 amino acids. Germline loops: CDR1 MNHEY, CDR2 SMNVEV (reference sequence). As DNA, the CDR3 is TGTGCCAGCAGTTTAGAACAGGGAGGAGAGACCCAGTACTTC. Translation gives CASSLEQGGETQYF.

The V gene is TRBV27, the J gene TRBJ2-2; D uncertain. CDR1 is MNHEY and CDR2 is SMNVEV in the germline V gene (reference sequence). The CDR3 has 13 amino acids. The V end was cut by 8 bases, the J end by 1 base, with 8 bases between. The chain's CDR3 is CASENGNTGELFF. The CDR3 DNA reads TGTGCCAGCGAAAACGGGAACACCGGGGAGCTGTTTTTT.

This clonotype was seen repeatedly, ten times or more. This sequence joins TRBV28 and TRBJ2-1; TRBD2 is a possible D gene (6 bases). CDR1 is MDHEN, CDR2 SYDVKM, per germline. The CDR3 consists of 14 residues. The V and J ends lost 3 bases and 1 base respectively, with 7 bases between them. In DNA form, the CDR3 reads TGTGCCAGCAGTTTCGGGAGTTCCTACAATGAGCAGTTCTTC. It specifies CASSFGSSYNEQFF.

The CDR3 nucleotides read TGCAGCGTTGAAGATGATCCCGCGGGAGAGCTTTTTGAGCAGTACTTC. The encoded protein is CSVEDDPAGELFEQYF. This chain joins TRBV29-1 and TRBJ2-5; 7 nucleotides align to TRBD2. Germline trimming cut 0 bases from V and 11 bases from J; bases unmatched to any gene: 18. The CDR3 spans 16 residues. Germline V CDR1 and CDR2: SQVTM, ANQGSEA.

The chain links TRBV5-5 to TRBJ2-7; 10 bases are shared with TRBD2. V shed 3 bases and J 7 bases; nucleotides not matched to a gene: 13. Germline V CDR1 and CDR2: SGHKS, YYEKEE (reference sequence). This CDR3 comprises 16 residues. CDR3 DNA sequence: TGTGCCAGCAGCTCATCAGGACTAGCGGCGCGGAGTGAGCAGTACTTC. This sequence encodes CASSSSGLAARSEQYF.

The chain carries TRBV30 and TRBJ1-1, with TRBD1 as a possible D gene (6 bases). Trimming shortened V by 0 bases and J by 4 bases, and 12 bases separated the two germline ends. Germline CDR1 reads GTSNPN; CDR2 reads SVGIG (reference sequence). The CDR3 runs to 14 residues. The CDR3 region has the DNA TGTGCCTGGAGTGTACACGCGGGGGCCACTGAAGCTTTCTTT. Amino acid sequence: CAWSVHAGATEAFF. Combining the CDR3 with reference TRBV30 and TRBJ1-1 gives the whole variable domain SQTIHQWPATLVQPVGSPLSLECTVEGTSNPNLYWYRQAAGRGLQLLFYSVGIGQISSEVPQNLSASRPQDRQFILSSKKLLLSDSGFYLCAWSVHAGATEAFFGQGTRLTVV.

The chain employs TRBV20-1 and TRBJ2-1; D gene ambiguous. V was cut by 0 bases and J by 0 bases, with 9 bases left in between. From germline, CDR1 is DFQATT and CDR2 SNEGSKA (reference sequence). The CDR3 length is 15 residues. CDR3 DNA: TGCAGTGCTAGAGATCTCTTCTCCTCCTACAATGAGCAGTTCTTC. It yields the protein CSARDLFSSYNEQFF.

The chain links TRBV11-1 to TRBJ2-7, with 9 positions matching TRBD2. The CDR3 is 13 amino acids. Germline CDR1 SGHAT, CDR2 FQDESV (reference sequence). The V gene end was trimmed by 6 bases and the J gene end by 3 bases; junction bases not matched to a gene: 3. The CDR3 DNA reads TGTGCCAGCAGACTAGCGGGTTTCTACGAGCAGTACTTC. It encodes CASRLAGFYEQYF.

This clonotype was detected only a few times. This chain connects TRBV6-2 or TRBV6-3 to TRBJ2-7; TRBD1 is a possible D gene (5 bases). The CDR3 covers 11 residues. Germline V gene lookup returns CDR1 MNHEY and CDR2 SVGEGT. V lost 8 bases to trimming and J lost 4 bases, with 9 bases between them. This CDR3 is CASGKGYEQYF. Here the CDR3 DNA reads TGTGCCAGCGGGAAGGGGTACGAGCAGTACTTC.

V gene TRBV7-2 combines with J gene TRBJ2-7, with TRBD1 identical over 8 bases. CDR1 SGHTA and CDR2 FQGNSA come from the germline V gene. There are 15 residues in the CDR3. With V trimmed by 5 bases and J by 5 bases, 11 bases remained unmatched. The CDR3 coding sequence is TGTGCCAGCAGCCCCCTATGGGACAGGCACCACGAGCAGTACTTC. The encoded protein is CASSPLWDRHHEQYF.

This clonotype appeared a single time. The chain uses TRBV7-9 and TRBJ2-5, with D possibly called TRBD1 or TRBD2 (5 bases each). Between the trimmed V and J ends, which lost 1 base and 5 bases, there was a span of 14 bases. This CDR3 has 15 amino acids. Per the germline V gene, CDR1 is SEHNR and CDR2 is FQNEAQ (reference sequence). The CDR3 nucleotides are TGTGCCAGCAGCTTAGAGGCCGGGGCAAAGGAGACCCAGTACTTC. It codes for CASSLEAGAKETQYF.

On this clonotype itself: A read error may be the cause here, since a much bigger clone is one base away. The chain combines TRBV7-2 with TRBJ2-7; possibly TRBD2 for D (5 bases). CDR3 length equals 14 residues. Germline V gene sequence: CDR1 SGHTA, CDR2 FQGNSA. CDR3 in amino acids: CASSASGSSYEQCF. CDR3 DNA sequence: TGTGCCAGCAGCGCGAGCGGCAGCTCCTACGAGCAGTGCTTC. The full variable domain, rest sourced from reference TRBV7-2 and TRBJ2-7, is GAGVSQSPSNKVTEKGKDVELRCDPISGHTALYWYRQSLGQGLEFLIYFQGNSAPDKSGLPSDRFSAERTGGSVSTLTIQRTQQEDSAVYLCASSASGSSYEQCFGPGTRLTVT.

Turning to this clonotype: One end of the junction fails to match germline, which may point to a read error. V and J are TRBV9 and TRBJ2-1; 11 positions agree with TRBD2. CDR3 length: 18 amino acids. CDR1 and CDR2 (germline): SGDLS, YYNGEE. The CDR3 region is CACSEEGSGRASRNEQFF. The CDR3 bases are TGTGCCTGCAGCGAGGAGGGTAGCGGGAGGGCTTCCCGCAATGAGCAGTTCTTC.

V usage is TRBV7-9 and J usage is TRBJ2-1; D gene uncertain. The ends were cut back, 1 base at V and 12 bases at J, with 13 bases in the middle. CDR3 length: 13 residues. Germline CDR1 SEHNR, CDR2 FQNEAQ (reference sequence). CDR3 DNA: TGTGCCAGCAGCTTAGGTCTACCAAGGGTGCAGTTCTTC. This encodes CASSLGLPRVQFF.

The CDR3 protein is CASSALNEQFF. The CDR3 DNA is TGTGCCAGCAGTGCCTTAAATGAGCAGTTCTTC. V usage is TRBV25-1 and J usage is TRBJ2-1, with D unresolved. CDR3 length: 11 residues. Trimming pared 4 bases from V and 7 bases from J, leaving 5 bases between. Germline loops: CDR1 MGHDK, CDR2 SYGVNS.

V gene TRBV12-3 or TRBV12-4 combines with J gene TRBJ1-1, with a possible D match to TRBD1 (6 bases). The CDR3 sequence is 12 residues long. V was cut by 3 bases and J by 8 bases, with 10 bases left in between. CDR3 bases: TGTGCCAGCAGTTTTAGGGGGGCAGAAGCTTTCTTT. Translated, it gives CASSFRGAEAFF.

This chain uses TRBV27 with TRBJ2-1; tentatively, D is TRBD1 (5 bases). Trimming pared 3 bases from V and 6 bases from J, leaving 18 bases between. The germline V gene has CDR1 MNHEY and CDR2 SMNVEV (reference sequence). There are 16 residues in the CDR3. The CDR3 coding sequence is TGTGCCAGCAGTTTTGATCGGGCAGGGAAGGCCAATGAGCAGTTCTTC. It encodes CASSFDRAGKANEQFF.

This clonotype was detected once. J is TRBJ1-1 and V is TRBV9; 7 positions match TRBD1. This CDR3 comprises 17 residues. V dropped 0 bases and J dropped 1; count of bases not matched to a gene: 9. The germline V gene has CDR1 SGDLS and CDR2 YYNGEE. The CDR3 DNA reads TGTGCCAGCAGCGTAGAACCTCACAGGGGTTCGAACACTGAAGCTTTCTTT. Translated, it gives CASSVEPHRGSNTEAFF.

This clonotype appeared a few times. In DNA, the CDR3 is TGTGCCAGCAGTTTAGGGAGCGGGAGGAACGAGCAGTACTTC. Translating it yields CASSLGSGRNEQYF. The gene calls are TRBV27 and TRBJ2-7; 9 bases agree with TRBD2. CDR1 is MNHEY, CDR2 SMNVEV, per germline (reference sequence). The CDR3 loop spans 14 amino acids. V lost 2 bases and J lost 5; bases outside the gene matches: 4.

V usage is TRBV5-1 and J usage is TRBJ2-7; perhaps TRBD1 as D (6 bases). The V end was cut by 6 bases, the J end by 2 bases, with 18 bases between. CDR1 and CDR2 (germline): SGHRS, YFSETQ. This CDR3 is built from 15 residues. DNA for the CDR3: TGCGCCAGCAACGCTATTGAGGGGGTCGCCTACGAGCAGTACTTC. The encoded protein is CASNAIEGVAYEQYF.

The chain couples TRBV4-1 to TRBJ2-7; D is perhaps TRBD1 or TRBD2 (7 bases each). Germline V gene data show CDR1 as MGHRA and CDR2 as YSYEKL. V lost 4 bases, J lost 0 bases, and 13 bases lay in between. The CDR3 extends over 15 amino acids. CDR3 residues: CASSRSGGDSYEQYF. The CDR3 bases are TGCGCCAGCAGCCGTTCAGGGGGGGACTCCTACGAGCAGTACTTC.

J is TRBJ1-2 and V is TRBV28, with 7 nucleotides matching TRBD1. CDR3 length: 15 amino acids. The V segment lost 7 bases and the J segment 6 bases; nucleotides outside the gene matches: 14. In germline, CDR1 is MDHEN, CDR2 SYDVKM. The CDR3 DNA sequence: TGTGCCAGCACCGGGACAGCCCCGATCAAGAATGGCTACACCTTC. Translated: CASTGTAPIKNGYTF.

The chain has TRBV20-1 and TRBJ1-4, with unresolved D. The V end lost 1 base, the J end lost 8 bases, and 14 bases lay between the germline ends. Germline V gives CDR1 DFQATT, CDR2 SNEGSKA (reference sequence). This CDR3 comprises 14 residues. The CDR3 is CSARGGTGEEKLFF. The CDR3 DNA is TGCAGTGCTAGAGGAGGTACGGGAGAGGAAAAACTGTTTTTT.